The present T cell receptor (beta chain) was sequenced within a study of T-cell memory formation after mild COVID-19. Study-level points and caveats: Pre-infection memory carried some responding clones, suggesting that cross-reactive memory joined.

One entry per CDR3 protein, called by TCRdb with MiXCR from the 5' RACE reads. The sample records roughly 100,000 distinct CDR3 sequences, approximately 15% being singletons. This CDR3 spans 13 amino acids. Per germline, CDR1 SQVTM and CDR2 ANQGSEA. V was trimmed by 4 bases and J by 0 bases, leaving 6 bases between them. This clonotype occurred many times. Its antigen is not known. The J gene is TRBJ2-2, the V gene TRBV29-1; D gene unclear. Sequencing used PBMCs or a T cell subset sorted from them (not recorded which). This receptor was identified in an adult woman who had mild COVID-19 (a few samples of this study predate the infection). Cell type and time point are not known. CDR3 amino acids: CSVVAANTGELFF. CDR3 nucleotide sequence: TGCAGCGTTGTAGCCGCGAACACCGGGGAGCTGTTTTTT.